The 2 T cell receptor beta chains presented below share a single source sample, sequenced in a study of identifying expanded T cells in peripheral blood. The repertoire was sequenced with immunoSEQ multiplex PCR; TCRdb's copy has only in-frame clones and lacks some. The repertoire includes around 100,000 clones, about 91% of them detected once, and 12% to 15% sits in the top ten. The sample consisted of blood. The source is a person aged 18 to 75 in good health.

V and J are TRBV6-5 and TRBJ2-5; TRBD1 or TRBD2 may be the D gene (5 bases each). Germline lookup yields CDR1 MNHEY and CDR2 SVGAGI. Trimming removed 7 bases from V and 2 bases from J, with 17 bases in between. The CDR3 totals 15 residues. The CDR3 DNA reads TGTGCCAGCAATGGACTTCTCAGGGTGCAAGAGACCCAGTACTTC. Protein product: CASNGLLRVQETQYF.

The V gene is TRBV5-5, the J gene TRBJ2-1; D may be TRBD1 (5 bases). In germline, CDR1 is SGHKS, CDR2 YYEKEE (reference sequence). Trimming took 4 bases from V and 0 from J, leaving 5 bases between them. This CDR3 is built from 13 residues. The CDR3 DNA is TGTGCCAGCAGCGACAGCTCCTACAATGAGCAGTTCTTC. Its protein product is CASSDSSYNEQFF.